This TCR beta chain originates from a study of cytomegalovirus exposure and HLA in healthy donors. Study observations and caveats: In a later analysis, TCR beta V- and J-gene trimming was associated with a missense DCLRE1C variant. It was likely that a cluster of highly shared sequence variants was a sequencing artifact. Presence/absence comparisons presumed near-even sequencing depth among donors. Rare sequences made up most TCRs, while some public TCRs were found in many donors.

Germline V CDR1 and CDR2: KGHSH, LQKENI. The CDR3 runs 16 residues. The trim removed 5 bases at V and 4 bases at J, leaving 11 bases unmatched. Primers for the PCR totalled 60 Vbeta and 13 Jbeta. Some clones are missing from TCRdb's copy, which holds only in-frame ones; the method was immunoSEQ multiplex PCR. The data hold around 190,000 clones, with over 75% observed a single time. On this clone: Its cognate antigen is unknown.

The gene calls are TRBV18 and TRBJ1-5; 7 bases align to TRBD1. The sequencing sample was made of PBMCs. This sequence originates from a woman aged 25-40 years in good health and CMV-seronegative. DNA for the CDR3: TGTGCCAGCTCAAAATCTAGGGGGCAGGGAAATCAGCCCCAGCATTTT. Translating gives CASSKSRGQGNQPQHF.